The 22 T cell receptor beta chains listed next were all sequenced from one sample in a study of Tregs in tolerant kidney transplant recipients. The protocol was immunoSEQ multiplex PCR, while the TCRdb copy is restricted to in-frame clones and leaves out a portion. The repertoire holds tens of thousands of clones, roughly nine tenths seen once, with roughly 1.6% in the top ten. Related graft donors supplied nonmyeloablative bone marrow transplants, and mixed chimerism was transient. The sequencing used CD4+ T cells from blood (PBMCs), collected 24 months after the transplant. These receptor sequences come from a human patient who received a combined kidney and bone marrow transplant. Some of the T cells might come from the graft donor.

V and J are TRBV19 and TRBJ1-5; maybe TRBD1 (5 bases). Germline V lookup: CDR1 LNHDA, CDR2 SQIVND (reference sequence). V lost 7 bases, J lost 0 bases, and 13 bases lay in between. The CDR3 spans 15 residues. Written as DNA, the CDR3 is TGTGCCAGTAATCAGGGCCCCTCTAGCAATCAGCCCCAGCATTTT. Protein sequence: CASNQGPSSNQPQHF.

The chain is built from TRBV7-2 and TRBJ1-2; D uncertain. V was clipped by 6 bases and J by 2 bases, with 13 bases between them. The CDR3 length is 14 residues. Germline V lookup: CDR1 SGHTA, CDR2 FQGNSA. The CDR3 is CASSTRSTNYGYTF. Here the CDR3 DNA reads TGTGCCAGCAGTACCCGGTCCACCAACTATGGCTACACCTTC.

This chain uses TRBV4-1 with TRBJ2-7; TRBD2 might be the D (6 bases). This CDR3 spans 16 amino acids. Germline V CDR1 and CDR2: MGHRA, YSYEKL. The V end lost 0 bases, the J end lost 0 bases, and 12 bases lay between the germline ends. DNA of the CDR3: TGCGCCAGCAGCCAAGAATGGCCTAGCGTCTCCTACGAGCAGTACTTC. Translating it yields CASSQEWPSVSYEQYF.

The chain is built from TRBV5-1 and TRBJ1-1; a possible D gene is TRBD1 (5 bases). V was pared by 3 bases and J by 3 bases, with 15 bases between. The CDR3 contains 15 residues. Looked up from germline, CDR1 is SGHRS and CDR2 is YFSETQ. As DNA, the CDR3 is TGCGCCAGCAGCTCACTTCAGGGAGGAGACACTGAAGCTTTCTTT. Its protein is CASSSLQGGDTEAFF.

The chain links TRBV6-1 to TRBJ2-7; D is unresolved. The CDR3 totals 13 residues. In germline, CDR1 is MNHNS, CDR2 SASEGT. V lost 7 bases and J lost 4, with 14 bases in between. The CDR3 DNA reads TGTGCCAGCACCGAAGGTCAGGCTTACGAGCAGTACTTC. It codes for CASTEGQAYEQYF.

This chain uses TRBV6-1 with TRBJ2-7; 8 nucleotides line up with TRBD2. Looked up from germline, CDR1 is MNHNS and CDR2 is SASEGT. This CDR3 has 17 amino acids. V shed 4 bases and J 9 bases; nucleotides not matched to a gene: 20. The DNA of the CDR3 is TGTGCCAGCAGTGCAAATCCCGTCTCCGGGGGGGGGAGAGGGCAGTACTTC. This codes for CASSANPVSGGGRGQYF.

V is TRBV21-1 and J is TRBJ1-2; the table gives TRBD1 as D, unverified against the DNA. TRBV21-1 is labeled a pseudogene. This CDR3 comprises 17 residues. This CDR3 is CASSIEGDRGMIYGYTF. The CDR3 DNA follows: TGTGCCAGCAGCATCGAAGGGGACAGGGGAATGATCTATGGCTACACCTTC.

J is TRBJ2-3 and V is TRBV7-3; D is perhaps TRBD1 (5 bases). Germline values: CDR1 SGHTA, CDR2 FQGTGA. The CDR3 sequence is 14 residues long. V lost 2 bases and J 12 bases, leaving 18 bases between the germline ends. This chain's CDR3 is CASSLSSQGGPQYF. DNA of the CDR3: TGTGCCAGCAGCTTATCTTCGCAGGGCGGTCCCCAGTATTTT.

This chain uses TRBV14 with TRBJ1-5; possibly TRBD1 for D (5 bases). From germline, CDR1 is SGHDN and CDR2 FVKESK. There are 17 residues in the CDR3. Trimming stripped 4 bases from V and 3 bases from J, with 19 bases between. The CDR3 DNA reads TGTGCCAGCAGCCTACGGACACCTCCCGAGCTCAATCAGCCCCAGCATTTT. Its protein product is CASSLRTPPELNQPQHF.

This chain uses TRBV19 with TRBJ2-5; D might be TRBD2 (6 bases). Germline V gene sequence: CDR1 LNHDA, CDR2 SQIVND (reference sequence). The length of the CDR3 is 13 residues. Deletions cut 5 bases from V and 9 bases from J, with 16 bases between. The CDR3 region is CASSDTGVGAQYF. The CDR3, as DNA: TGTGCCAGTAGTGACACGGGGGTGGGGGCCCAGTACTTC.

To note about this clone: At one boundary the junction diverges from the germline segment, which might be a read error. The chain uses TRBV4-3 and TRBJ2-1; TRBD1 agrees at 7 bases. The V gene's germline CDR1 is LGHNA and CDR2 YSLEER. This CDR3 has 15 residues. This CDR3 is CASSPDRSSDNEQFF. In DNA, the CDR3 is TGCGCCAGCAGCCCGGACAGGAGCTCCGACAATGAGCAGTTCTTC.

The rearrangement uses TRBV9 and TRBJ2-3; D is perhaps TRBD2 (6 bases). Germline values: CDR1 SGDLS, CDR2 YYNGEE. The CDR3 sequence is 14 residues long. The CDR3 region has the DNA TGTGCACATTCCCCGACTAGAGCCCCAGATACGCAGTATTTT. Protein product: CAHSPTRAPDTQYF.

DNA for the CDR3: TGTGCCAGCAGCAAAACAGGGGACTATGGCTACACCTTC. Encoded protein: CASSKTGDYGYTF. V gene TRBV7-9 combines with J gene TRBJ1-2, with 7 bases matching TRBD1. CDR1 and CDR2 from the germline V gene are SEHNR and FQNEAQ (reference sequence). The V and J ends lost 5 bases and 3 bases, in that order; junction bases with no gene match: 3. CDR3 size: 13 residues.

This chain uses TRBV7-6 with TRBJ2-5; D is ambiguous. From germline, CDR1 is SGHVS and CDR2 FNYEAQ. Deletions cut 1 base from V and 4 bases from J, with 10 bases between. The CDR3 totals 14 residues. The CDR3 DNA reads as TGTGCCAGCAGCTTAGGCTGGAGTGGAGAGACCCAGTACTTC. It translates to CASSLGWSGETQYF.

This chain joins TRBV29-1 and TRBJ2-2; D is ambiguous. The germline V gene has CDR1 SQVTM and CDR2 ANQGSEA. CDR3 length: 13 amino acids. Trimming cost V 1 base and J 1 base, with 4 bases left between them. The CDR3 nucleotides are TGCAGCGTTGAAGCCAGGAACACCGGGGAGCTGTTTTTT. This codes for CSVEARNTGELFF.

The chain has TRBV2 and TRBJ1-4, with TRBD1 matching 10 bases. Germline CDR1 and CDR2: SNHLY and FYNNEI. V dropped 6 bases and J dropped 6; count of bases not matched to a gene: 10. This CDR3 comprises 16 residues. Written as DNA, the CDR3 is TGTGCCAGCAGGTCCCGGGACAGGGGTTCGTATGAAAAACTGTTTTTT. It codes for CASRSRDRGSYEKLFF.

This chain uses TRBV7-2 with TRBJ1-1, with D perhaps matching TRBD1 (5 bases). Germline V gene lookup returns CDR1 SGHTA and CDR2 FQGNSA. The V gene lost 0 bases and the J gene lost 2 bases, with 10 bases spanning the gap. The CDR3 runs 15 residues. The CDR3 region is CASSLATVRNTEAFF. The CDR3 DNA sequence: TGTGCCAGCAGCTTAGCGACAGTACGCAACACTGAAGCTTTCTTT.

The J gene is TRBJ1-6, the V gene TRBV25-1, with TRBD1 as a possible D gene (6 bases). Trimming removed 6 bases at V and 8 bases at J, with 14 bases between. The CDR3 has 14 residues. The germline V gene encodes CDR1 MGHDK and CDR2 SYGVNS. CDR3: CASSPTGGDSPLHF. The CDR3 nucleotides are TGTGCCAGCAGCCCGACAGGAGGAGATTCACCCCTCCACTTT.

This chain joins TRBV5-4 and TRBJ1-4; D gene ambiguous. Looked up from germline, CDR1 is SGHNT and CDR2 is YYREEE (reference sequence). The CDR3 spans 14 residues. Trimming cost V 0 bases and J 1 base, with 4 bases left between them. CDR3 sequence: CASSLDRTNEKLFF. Here the CDR3 DNA reads TGTGCCAGCAGCTTGGACAGAACTAATGAAAAACTGTTTTTT.

V gene TRBV7-3 combines with J gene TRBJ2-1; 7 bases align to TRBD2. The CDR3 loop spans 16 amino acids. V lost 4 bases to trimming and J lost 4 bases; unmatched junction nucleotides: 10. The germline V gene has CDR1 SGHTA and CDR2 FQGTGA. The CDR3 protein is CASSSAGLESYNEQFF. In DNA, the CDR3 is TGTGCCAGCAGCTCCGCCGGACTAGAATCTTACAATGAGCAGTTCTTC.

V and J are TRBV4-2 and TRBJ2-5, with 8 bases fitting TRBD2. J was trimmed by 5 bases and V by 1 base; bases with no gene match: 3. The CDR3 has 14 amino acids. From germline, CDR1 is LGHNA and CDR2 YNFKEQ. Here the CDR3 DNA reads TGTGCCAGCAGCCAAGGGGGACTAGGGGAGACCCAGTACTTC. Translation: CASSQGGLGETQYF.

The rearrangement joins TRBV5-6 to TRBJ2-3; D is possibly TRBD1 (5 bases). The CDR3 is 13 amino acids. The germline V gene has CDR1 SGHDT and CDR2 YYEEEE. The V and J ends lost 0 bases and 5 bases respectively, with 7 bases between them. The CDR3 protein is CASSLEGRDTQYF. CDR3 bases: TGTGCCAGCAGCTTGGAGGGGCGAGATACGCAGTATTTT.